The source of this T cell receptor beta chain is a study of human T cells and chemical hapten exposure. Across the study: TCR yields differed between samples (mainly from small differences in pooled library volume). Whole-study findings and limits: No shift was seen in TCRs above 1 in 1000 frequency with DPC sensitization.

The germline CDR1 and CDR2 sequences are SGHRS and YFSETQ. The V gene end was trimmed by 6 bases and the J gene end by 5 bases; junction bases not matched to a gene: 7. There are 14 residues in the CDR3. It was unfractionated whole blood from which total RNA was extracted. This clonotype was recorded a few times. Its antigen is currently unknown. The library tagged each cDNA molecule with unique molecular identifiers. Methods used by the authors: Samples contained a median of roughly 99,000 TCRs, with a range of about 23,224 to 700,000. TCRdb processed the 5' RACE reads anew with MiXCR; each CDR3 protein has one entry. Here the V and J calls rest on TCRdb's processing, not on the authors' analysis. The sample shows approximately 110,000 distinct CDR3 sequences, approximately 20% of them seen only once.

V usage is TRBV5-1 and J usage is TRBJ2-1; TRBD1 aligns across 8 bases. The sequence derives from a human donor in good health. CDR3 loop: CASNRGWGDNEQFF. DNA for the CDR3: TGCGCCAGCAACAGGGGGTGGGGCGACAATGAGCAGTTCTTC.